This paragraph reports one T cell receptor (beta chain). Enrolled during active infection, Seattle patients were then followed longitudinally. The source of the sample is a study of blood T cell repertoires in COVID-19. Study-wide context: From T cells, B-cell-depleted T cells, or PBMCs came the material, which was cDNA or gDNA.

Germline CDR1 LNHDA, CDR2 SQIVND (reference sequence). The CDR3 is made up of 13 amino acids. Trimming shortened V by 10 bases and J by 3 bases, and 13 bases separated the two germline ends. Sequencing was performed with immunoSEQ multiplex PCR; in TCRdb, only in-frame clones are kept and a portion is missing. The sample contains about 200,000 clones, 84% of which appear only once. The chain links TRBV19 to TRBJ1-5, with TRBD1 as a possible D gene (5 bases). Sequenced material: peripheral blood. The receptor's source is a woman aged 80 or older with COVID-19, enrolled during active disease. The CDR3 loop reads CATKDTNNQPQHF. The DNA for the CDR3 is TGTGCCACCAAGGACACGAACAATCAGCCCCAGCATTTT.